Below, one T cell receptor (beta chain) is given with its context. The CDR3 is 15 amino acids. Germline loops: CDR1 SGHKS, CDR2 YYEKEE (reference sequence). The V end was cut by 0 bases, the J end by 6 bases, with 12 bases between. Clones were sequenced by immunoSEQ multiplex PCR, and TCRdb holds only the in-frame ones, with some missing. The sample carries 78,000 or so clones, about 92% recorded once. The source of the sample is a study of OX40 agonist ivuxolimab in advanced cancers. Study context: Intravenous ivuxolimab was administered to patients every 2 weeks at 0.01 to 10 mg/kg.

This TCR was recovered from an adult with an advanced solid tumor such as melanoma, head and neck, liver or kidney cancer. The chain links TRBV5-5 to TRBJ1-4; TRBD1 is a possible D gene (5 bases). This specimen was CD4+ or CD8+ T cells sorted from blood, taken in a trial of the OX40 agonist ivuxolimab. CDR3 DNA sequence: TGTGCCAGCAGCTTGGCCGTCAGGGACTATGAAAAACTGTTTTTT. Translated, it gives CASSLAVRDYEKLFF.